The sample holds a few counts of the clone carrying this TCR beta chain. The record originates from a study of CD8 T cells in ankylosing spondylitis. Each CDR3 protein is one row after TCRdb ran MiXCR on the 5' RACE reads. Counted here are roughly 120,000 distinct CDR3 sequences, approximately 13% occurring once; the ten biggest clones make up almost 3%. This TCR derives from a female donor with ankylosing spondylitis or in good health (not recorded which). What was sequenced was blood, either unsorted or a sorted T cell fraction (not recorded which).

CDR3 residues: CASSESGTGKETQYF. In nucleotides, the CDR3 is TGTGCCAGCAGTGAGTCCGGGACGGGGAAAGAGACCCAGTACTTC. The chain has TRBV25-1 and TRBJ2-5, with D perhaps matching TRBD1 or TRBD2 (5 bases each). Germline V gene lookup returns CDR1 MGHDK and CDR2 SYGVNS. V was pared by 3 bases and J by 3 bases, with 14 bases between. CDR3 length: 15 amino acids. The full variable domain, with the rest looked up from reference TRBV25-1 and TRBJ2-5, is EADIYQTPRYLVIGTGKKITLECSQTMGHDKMYWYQQDPGMELHLIHYSYGVNSTEKGDLSSESTVSRIRTEHFPLTLESARPSHTSQYLCASSESGTGKETQYFGPGTRLLVL.